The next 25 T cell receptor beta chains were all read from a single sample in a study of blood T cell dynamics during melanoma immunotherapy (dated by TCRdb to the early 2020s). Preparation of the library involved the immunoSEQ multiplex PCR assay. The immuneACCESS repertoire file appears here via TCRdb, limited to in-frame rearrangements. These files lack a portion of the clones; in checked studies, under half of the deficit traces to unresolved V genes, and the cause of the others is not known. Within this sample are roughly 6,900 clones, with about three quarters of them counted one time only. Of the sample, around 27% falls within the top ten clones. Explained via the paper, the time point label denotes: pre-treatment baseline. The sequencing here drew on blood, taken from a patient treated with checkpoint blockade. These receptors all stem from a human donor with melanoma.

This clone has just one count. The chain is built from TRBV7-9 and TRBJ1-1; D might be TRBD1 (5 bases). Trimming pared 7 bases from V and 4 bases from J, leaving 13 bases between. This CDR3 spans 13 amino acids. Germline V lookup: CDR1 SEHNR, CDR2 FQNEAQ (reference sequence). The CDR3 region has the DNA TGTGCCAGCACCCGGCGGGGGGGCACTGAAGCTTTCTTT. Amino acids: CASTRRGGTEAFF.

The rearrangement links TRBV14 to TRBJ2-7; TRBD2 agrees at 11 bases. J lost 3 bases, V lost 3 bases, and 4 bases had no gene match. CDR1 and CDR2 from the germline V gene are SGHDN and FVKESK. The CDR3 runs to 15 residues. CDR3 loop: CASSQGTSGLYEQYF. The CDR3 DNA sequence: TGTGCCAGCAGCCAGGGGACTAGCGGACTCTACGAGCAGTACTTC.

The CDR3 reads CASSLGLAGTGELFF. In DNA form, the CDR3 reads TGTGCCAGCAGTCTAGGACTAGCGGGAACCGGGGAGCTGTTTTTT. The chain has TRBV6-1 and TRBJ2-2; TRBD2 matches 12 bases. V dropped 5 bases and J dropped 5; count of bases not matched to a gene: 3. CDR1 is MNHNS, CDR2 SASEGT, per germline. The CDR3 is 15 amino acids.

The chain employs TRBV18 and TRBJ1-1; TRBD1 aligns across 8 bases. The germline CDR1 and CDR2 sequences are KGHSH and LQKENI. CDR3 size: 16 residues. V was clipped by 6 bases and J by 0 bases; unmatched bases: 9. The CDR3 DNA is TGTGCCAGCTCCGTGGGGACAGGCGCCTTGAACACTGAAGCTTTCTTT. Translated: CASSVGTGALNTEAFF. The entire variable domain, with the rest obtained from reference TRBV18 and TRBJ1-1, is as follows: NAGVMQNPRHLVRRRGQEARLRCSPMKGHSHVYWYRQLPEEGLKFMVYLQKENIIDESGMPKERFSAEFPKEGPSILRIQQVVRGDSAAYFCASSVGTGALNTEAFFGQGTRLTVV.

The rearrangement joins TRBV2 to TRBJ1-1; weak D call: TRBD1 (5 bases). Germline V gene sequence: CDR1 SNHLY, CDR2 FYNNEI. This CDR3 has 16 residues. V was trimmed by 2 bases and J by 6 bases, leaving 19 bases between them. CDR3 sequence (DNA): TGTGCCAGCAGTGAATTTGGGGGGTCACGGAAACCTGAAGCTTTCTTT. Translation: CASSEFGGSRKPEAFF.

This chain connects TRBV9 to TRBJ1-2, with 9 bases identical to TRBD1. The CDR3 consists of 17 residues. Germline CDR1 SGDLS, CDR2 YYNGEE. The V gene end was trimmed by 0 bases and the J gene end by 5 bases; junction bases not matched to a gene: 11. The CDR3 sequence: CASSVGGTGPLGYGYTF. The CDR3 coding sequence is TGTGCCAGCAGCGTAGGGGGGACAGGGCCGCTGGGTTATGGCTACACCTTC.

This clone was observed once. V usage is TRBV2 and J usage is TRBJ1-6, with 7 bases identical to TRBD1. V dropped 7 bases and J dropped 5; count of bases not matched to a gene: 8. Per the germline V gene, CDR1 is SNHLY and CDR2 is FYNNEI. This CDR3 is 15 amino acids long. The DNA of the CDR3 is TGTGCCAGCAAAGAACAGGGGAGTAATAATTCACCCCTCCACTTT. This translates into CASKEQGSNNSPLHF.

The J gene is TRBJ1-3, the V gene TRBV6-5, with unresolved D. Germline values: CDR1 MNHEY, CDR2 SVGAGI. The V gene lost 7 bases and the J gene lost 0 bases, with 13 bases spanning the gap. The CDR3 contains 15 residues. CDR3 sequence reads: CASTHYSSSGNTIYF. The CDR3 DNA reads TGTGCCAGCACCCATTATAGCAGCTCTGGAAACACCATATATTTT.

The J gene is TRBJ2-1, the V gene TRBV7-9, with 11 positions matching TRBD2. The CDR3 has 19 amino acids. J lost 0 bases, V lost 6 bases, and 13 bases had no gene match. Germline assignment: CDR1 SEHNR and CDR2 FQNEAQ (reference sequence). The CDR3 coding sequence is TGTGCCAGCAGAGGAGGAAGGCTAGCGGGAGGCCCCTCCTACAATGAGCAGTTCTTC. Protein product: CASRGGRLAGGPSYNEQFF.

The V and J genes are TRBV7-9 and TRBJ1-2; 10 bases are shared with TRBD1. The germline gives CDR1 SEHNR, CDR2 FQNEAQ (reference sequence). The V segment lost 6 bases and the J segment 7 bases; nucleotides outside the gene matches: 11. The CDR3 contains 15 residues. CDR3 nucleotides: TGTGCCAGCAGAAGAAGACAGGGGGCTGCAGGTGGCTACACCTTC. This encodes CASRRRQGAAGGYTF.

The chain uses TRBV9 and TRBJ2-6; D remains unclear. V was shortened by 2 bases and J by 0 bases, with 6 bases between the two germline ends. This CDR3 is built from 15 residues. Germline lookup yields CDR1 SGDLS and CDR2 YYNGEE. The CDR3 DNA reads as TGTGCCAGCAGCGTCGATCACTCTGGGGCCAACGTCCTGACTTTC. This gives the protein CASSVDHSGANVLTF.

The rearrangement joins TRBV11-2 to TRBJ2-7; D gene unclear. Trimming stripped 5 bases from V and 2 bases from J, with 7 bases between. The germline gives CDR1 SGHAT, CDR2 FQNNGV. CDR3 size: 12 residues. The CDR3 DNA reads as TGTGCCAGCAGCCTCCCCCCCTACGAGCAGTACTTC. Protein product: CASSLPPYEQYF.

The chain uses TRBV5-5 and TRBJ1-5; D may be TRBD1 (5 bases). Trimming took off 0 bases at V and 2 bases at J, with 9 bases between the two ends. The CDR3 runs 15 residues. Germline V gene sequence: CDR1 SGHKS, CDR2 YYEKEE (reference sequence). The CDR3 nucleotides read TGTGCCAGCAGCTTGGCCTTAGGGGGCAATCAGCCCCAGCATTTT. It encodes CASSLALGGNQPQHF.

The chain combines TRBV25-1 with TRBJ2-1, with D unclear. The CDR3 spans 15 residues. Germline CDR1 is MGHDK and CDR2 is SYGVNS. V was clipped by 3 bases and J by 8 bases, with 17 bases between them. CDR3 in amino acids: CASSDPSAPKDEQFF. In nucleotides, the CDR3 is TGTGCCAGCAGTGATCCCTCTGCTCCCAAGGATGAGCAGTTCTTC. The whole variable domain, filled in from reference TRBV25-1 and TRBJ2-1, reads EADIYQTPRYLVIGTGKKITLECSQTMGHDKMYWYQQDPGMELHLIHYSYGVNSTEKGDLSSESTVSRIRTEHFPLTLESARPSHTSQYLCASSDPSAPKDEQFFGPGTRLTVL.

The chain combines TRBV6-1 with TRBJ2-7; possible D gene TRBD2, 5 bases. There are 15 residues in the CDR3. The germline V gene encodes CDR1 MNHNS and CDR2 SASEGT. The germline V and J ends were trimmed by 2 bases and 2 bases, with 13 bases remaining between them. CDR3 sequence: CASSERPRGAYEQYF. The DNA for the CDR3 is TGTGCCAGCAGTGAAAGACCCCGGGGTGCCTACGAGCAGTACTTC.

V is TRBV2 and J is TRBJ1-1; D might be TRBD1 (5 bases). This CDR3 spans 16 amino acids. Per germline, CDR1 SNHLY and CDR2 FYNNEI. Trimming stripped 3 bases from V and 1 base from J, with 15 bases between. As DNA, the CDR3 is TGTGCCAGCAGTGAGGGGCAGGCCAACGAGAACACTGAAGCTTTCTTT. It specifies CASSEGQANENTEAFF.

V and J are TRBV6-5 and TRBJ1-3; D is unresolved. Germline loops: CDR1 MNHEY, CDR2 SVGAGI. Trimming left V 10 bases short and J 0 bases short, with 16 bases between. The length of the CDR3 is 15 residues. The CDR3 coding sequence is TGTGCCACCTCTCCGAGGGTTTACTCTGGAAACACCATATATTTT. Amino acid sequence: CATSPRVYSGNTIYF.

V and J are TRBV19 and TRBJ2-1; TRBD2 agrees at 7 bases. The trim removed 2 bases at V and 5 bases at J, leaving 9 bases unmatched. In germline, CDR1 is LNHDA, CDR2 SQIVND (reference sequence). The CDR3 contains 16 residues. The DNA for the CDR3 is TGTGCCAGTAGTATATTAGGTAGCGGGCGCGACAATGAGCAGTTCTTC. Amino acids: CASSILGSGRDNEQFF.

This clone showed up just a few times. CDR3 residues: CASGPGQPTEAFF. CDR3 coding DNA: TGTGCCAGTGGGCCGGGACAACCGACCGAAGCTTTCTTT. The J gene is TRBJ1-1, the V gene TRBV19, with TRBD1 as a possible D gene (6 bases). This CDR3 is 13 amino acids long. CDR1 is LNHDA, CDR2 SQIVND, per germline (reference sequence). Trimming removed 8 bases at V and 8 bases at J, with 18 bases between.

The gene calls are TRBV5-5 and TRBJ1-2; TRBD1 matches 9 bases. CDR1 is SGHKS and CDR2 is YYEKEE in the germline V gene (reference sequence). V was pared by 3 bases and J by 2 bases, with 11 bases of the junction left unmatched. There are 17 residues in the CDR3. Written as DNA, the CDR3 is TGTGCCAGCAGCTCGGACAGGGGAGAGGGACCGAACTATGGCTACACCTTC. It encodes CASSSDRGEGPNYGYTF.

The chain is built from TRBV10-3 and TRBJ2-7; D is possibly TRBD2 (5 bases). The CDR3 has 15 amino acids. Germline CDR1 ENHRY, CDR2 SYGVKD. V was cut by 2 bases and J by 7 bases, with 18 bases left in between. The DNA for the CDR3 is TGTGCCATCAGTGAGAGCTGGAACCTAGCAACGGAGCAGTACTTC. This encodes CAISESWNLATEQYF.

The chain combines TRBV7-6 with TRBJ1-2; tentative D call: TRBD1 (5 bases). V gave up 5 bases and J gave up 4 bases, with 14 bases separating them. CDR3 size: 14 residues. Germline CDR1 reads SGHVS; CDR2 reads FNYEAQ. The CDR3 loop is CASSEAGSSYGYTF. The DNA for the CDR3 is TGTGCCAGCAGCGAGGCAGGGTCGTCCTATGGCTACACCTTC.

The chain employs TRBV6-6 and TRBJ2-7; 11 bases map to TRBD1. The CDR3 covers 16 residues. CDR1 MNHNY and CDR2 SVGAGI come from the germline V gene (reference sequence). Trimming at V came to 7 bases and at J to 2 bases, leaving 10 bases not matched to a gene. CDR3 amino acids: CASTRNPGQGAYEQYF. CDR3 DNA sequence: TGTGCCAGCACCCGAAATCCGGGACAGGGGGCCTACGAGCAGTACTTC.

The chain's CDR3 is CASSLGQWGLGETQYF. The CDR3 DNA reads TGTGCCAGCAGTTTAGGACAGTGGGGACTGGGTGAGACCCAGTACTTC. V usage is TRBV27 and J usage is TRBJ2-5; D is tentatively TRBD1 or TRBD2 (6 bases each). V lost 2 bases, J lost 5 bases, and 18 bases lay in between. CDR1 is MNHEY, CDR2 SMNVEV, per germline (reference sequence). The CDR3 consists of 16 residues.

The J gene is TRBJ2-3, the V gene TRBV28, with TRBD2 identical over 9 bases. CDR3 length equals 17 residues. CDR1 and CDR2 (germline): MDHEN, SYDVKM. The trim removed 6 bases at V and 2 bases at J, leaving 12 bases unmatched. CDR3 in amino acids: CASSPWEAGGLTDTQYF. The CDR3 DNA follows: TGTGCCAGCAGCCCGTGGGAAGCGGGAGGCCTCACAGATACGCAGTATTTT.